In this sample, the clone carrying this T cell receptor (beta chain) turned up a few times. Its target is unknown. Germline V gene lookup returns CDR1 SGHVS and CDR2 FNYEAQ. This CDR3 has 14 amino acids. V was clipped by 5 bases and J by 0 bases; unmatched bases: 3. This sample stems from a study of cytomegalovirus exposure and HLA in healthy donors. Study-wide results and caveats: Based on reports, TCR beta sequences accurately predicted HLA-A and HLA-B alleles for most subjects. In a later analysis, TCR association rates varied by HLA locus: DRB1 most, HLA-C fewest.

The PCR made use of 60 Vbeta and 13 Jbeta primers. TCRdb keeps only in-frame clones here, not all; method: immunoSEQ multiplex PCR. This table has approximately 140,000 clones, around 78% appearing once. The receptor comes from a woman between 40 and 50 years old in good health and CMV-seropositive. Sequencing was done on a sample of PBMCs. The chain employs TRBV7-6 and TRBJ1-1; TRBD1 agrees at 7 bases. CDR3 loop: CASSPQGLNTEAFF. The CDR3 nucleotides are TGTGCCAGCAGCCCACAGGGGTTGAACACTGAAGCTTTCTTT.